This T cell receptor beta chain is drawn from a study of human T cells and chemical hapten exposure. V was trimmed by 0 bases and J by 3 bases, leaving 10 bases between them. Germline CDR1 SGHRS, CDR2 YFSETQ. This CDR3 region has 14 residues. From the 5' RACE reads, TCRdb called clonotypes with MiXCR, one entry per CDR3 protein. The data contain 110,000 or so distinct CDR3 sequences, roughly 19% of them singletons. The study extracted total RNA from unfractionated whole blood. This clonotype was seen more than once but under ten times. The TCR sequence derives from a human donor in good health. The chain recombines TRBV5-1 with TRBJ2-7; D remains unclear. CDR3 DNA: TGCGCCAGCAGCTTGGTTAGGGCCGGCTACGAGCAGTACTTC. It specifies CASSLVRAGYEQYF.